The 19 T cell receptor beta chains given below trace back to one sample, sequenced in a study of cytomegalovirus exposure and HLA in healthy donors. The PCR contained 60 Vbeta and 13 Jbeta primers. Assay used: immunoSEQ multiplex PCR; TCRdb lists only in-frame clones, some missing. Counted here are fewer than 150,000 clones, approximately 89% occurring once; the ten biggest clones make up approximately 6.4%. Material: PBMCs. The origin of the receptors is a woman aged 25 to 39 in good health and CMV-seropositive.

The chain recombines TRBV2 with TRBJ2-7; 9 bases are shared with TRBD1. Germline trimming cut 10 bases from V and 0 bases from J; bases unmatched to any gene: 7. Germline CDR1 is SNHLY and CDR2 is FYNNEI. This CDR3 has 14 amino acids. The CDR3 DNA reads TGTGCCACCTCGAGGGACAGGGTCTCCTACGAGCAGTACTTC. It codes for CATSRDRVSYEQYF.

J is TRBJ2-3 and V is TRBV5-1; D might be TRBD1 (6 bases). CDR3 length equals 15 residues. Germline assignment: CDR1 SGHRS and CDR2 YFSETQ. V was cut by 3 bases and J by 3 bases, with 14 bases left in between. The CDR3 sequence: CASSWTTTGTDTQYF. CDR3 nucleotides: TGCGCCAGCAGCTGGACCACCACAGGGACAGATACGCAGTATTTT.

The V and J genes are TRBV11-1 and TRBJ2-5; 9 bases match TRBD2. The CDR3 runs to 14 residues. The V segment lost 8 bases and the J segment 5 bases; nucleotides outside the gene matches: 9. From germline, CDR1 is SGHAT and CDR2 FQDESV (reference sequence). Here the CDR3 reads CASGRLAGIETQYF. CDR3 DNA sequence: TGTGCCAGCGGACGGCTAGCGGGAATCGAGACCCAGTACTTC.

The chain employs TRBV28 and TRBJ1-2, with 7 bases identical to TRBD1. Germline values: CDR1 MDHEN, CDR2 SYDVKM. V was pared by 5 bases and J by 0 bases, with 6 bases of the junction left unmatched. CDR3 length: 15 residues. The CDR3 region has the DNA TGTGCCAGCAGTAGGGGACAGTTAGCTAACTATGGCTACACCTTC. Amino acid sequence: CASSRGQLANYGYTF.

The table lists this clone with a few counts. The chain is built from TRBV11-2 and TRBJ2-7; the match to TRBD1 covers 8 bases. There are 15 residues in the CDR3. Looked up from germline, CDR1 is SGHAT and CDR2 is FQNNGV. The V and J ends lost 5 bases and 2 bases, in that order; junction bases with no gene match: 8. CDR3 nucleotides: TGTGCCAGCAGCACTGCGGACAGGGCCGCCTACGAGCAGTACTTC. It codes for CASSTADRAAYEQYF.

The chain links TRBV5-1 to TRBJ2-2; possible D gene TRBD1, 6 bases. Trimming took off 5 bases at V and 6 bases at J, with 8 bases between the two ends. From germline, CDR1 is SGHRS and CDR2 YFSETQ. The CDR3 is 12 residues long. This chain's CDR3 is CASRAGAGELFF. DNA of the CDR3: TGCGCCAGCAGGGCAGGGGCCGGGGAGCTGTTTTTT.

This clone was counted between two and nine times. This chain connects TRBV29-1 to TRBJ2-3, with D possibly matching TRBD2 (6 bases). V shed 6 bases and J shed 4 bases, with 20 bases lying between them. In germline, CDR1 is SQVTM, CDR2 ANQGSEA. CDR3 length: 15 residues. Here the CDR3 reads CSVAEGLLGADTQYF. CDR3 DNA: TGCAGCGTGGCAGAGGGACTTCTCGGGGCAGATACGCAGTATTTT.

The rearrangement joins TRBV28 to TRBJ2-1; possible D gene TRBD2, 5 bases. The V gene lost 2 bases and the J gene lost 7 bases, with 6 bases spanning the gap. CDR3 length: 12 residues. In germline, CDR1 is MDHEN, CDR2 SYDVKM. DNA for the CDR3: TGTGCCAGCAGTTTAACTAGAAATGAGCAGTTCTTC. Translated: CASSLTRNEQFF.

The CDR3 loop is CASSLGDRQYYGYTF. The CDR3 nucleotides are TGTGCCAGCAGCTTGGGGGACAGACAATACTATGGCTACACCTTC. The chain links TRBV5-5 to TRBJ1-2, with 7 positions matching TRBD1. Germline CDR1 and CDR2: SGHKS and YYEKEE (reference sequence). This CDR3 contains 15 residues. V shed 0 bases and J 3 bases; nucleotides not matched to a gene: 5.

The V gene is TRBV5-6, the J gene TRBJ2-1; D is undetermined. V was cut by 3 bases and J by 0 bases, with 13 bases left in between. CDR3 length equals 16 residues. The germline gives CDR1 SGHDT, CDR2 YYEEEE. The CDR3 nucleotides read TGTGCCAGCAGCTACGGCGGCCTCCACTCCTACAATGAGCAGTTCTTC. The encoded protein is CASSYGGLHSYNEQFF. Complete variable domain (other parts from reference TRBV5-6 and TRBJ2-1): DAGVTQSPTHLIKTRGQQVTLRCSPKSGHDTVSWYQQALGQGPQFIFQYYEEEERQRGNFPDRFSGHQFPNYSSELNVNALLLGDSALYLCASSYGGLHSYNEQFFGPGTRLTVL.

The chain couples TRBV25-1 to TRBJ2-1, with 15 nucleotides matching TRBD2. Germline loops: CDR1 MGHDK, CDR2 SYGVNS. J lost 7 bases, V lost 3 bases, and 7 bases had no gene match. This CDR3 is built from 17 residues. CDR3 DNA sequence: TGTGCCAGCAGTGATTTTAGGGGGACTAGCGGGAGGAATGAGCAGTTCTTC. It is translated as CASSDFRGTSGRNEQFF.

The V and J genes are TRBV7-9 and TRBJ2-7, with TRBD2 matching 8 bases. There are 14 residues in the CDR3. The V gene end was trimmed by 5 bases and the J gene end by 3 bases; junction bases not matched to a gene: 6. CDR1 is SEHNR and CDR2 is FQNEAQ in the germline V gene (reference sequence). DNA for the CDR3: TGTGCCAGCAGCCCCGCGGCGGGAGGCTACGAGCAGTACTTC. Translated: CASSPAAGGYEQYF.

The V and J genes are TRBV27 and TRBJ1-2; 11 nucleotides match TRBD1. The CDR3 totals 17 residues. J was trimmed by 6 bases and V by 4 bases; bases with no gene match: 13. Germline CDR1 MNHEY, CDR2 SMNVEV (reference sequence). CDR3 sequence (DNA): TGTGCCAGCAGTTCCCGGACAGGGGGCTCCTTAGTTGATGGCTACACCTTC. Its protein product is CASSSRTGGSLVDGYTF.

This sequence joins TRBV27 and TRBJ2-1; TRBD2 matches at 7 bases. V lost 2 bases and J lost 7; bases outside the gene matches: 8. CDR1 MNHEY and CDR2 SMNVEV come from the germline V gene (reference sequence). CDR3 length: 15 amino acids. The CDR3 region is CASSLGAGALNEQFF. Written as DNA, the CDR3 is TGTGCCAGCAGTTTAGGGGCGGGAGCGTTAAATGAGCAGTTCTTC.

The table lists this clone with a few counts. The V and J genes are TRBV9 and TRBJ1-1; D perhaps matches TRBD1 (5 bases). With 5 bases removed from V and 3 bases from J, the gap between germline ends came to 29 bases. The length of the CDR3 is 19 residues. Germline CDR1 is SGDLS and CDR2 is YYNGEE. CDR3 region: CASSYLASFDRGGDTEAFF. The CDR3 bases are TGTGCCAGCAGTTACCTCGCCTCTTTCGACCGAGGAGGGGACACTGAAGCTTTCTTT.

V gene TRBV19 combines with J gene TRBJ1-2; the match to TRBD1 covers 7 bases. The CDR3 totals 16 residues. Germline CDR1 LNHDA, CDR2 SQIVND (reference sequence). Trimming removed 4 bases from V and 7 bases from J; junction bases left unmatched: 15. For the CDR3, the DNA is TGTGCCAGTAGTACCGCAGGGGGATCTTCTCCAGGTGGCTACACCTTC. It translates to CASSTAGGSSPGGYTF.

The chain uses TRBV5-1 and TRBJ2-1, with a weak D call TRBD1 (6 bases). CDR1 and CDR2 from the germline V gene are SGHRS and YFSETQ. Deletions cut 4 bases from V and 1 base from J, with 15 bases between. The CDR3 runs to 16 residues. CDR3 nucleotide sequence: TGCGCCAGCAGCCAACAAGGGGGAGTTTCCTACAATGAGCAGTTCTTC. Its protein is CASSQQGGVSYNEQFF. Together with reference TRBV5-1 and TRBJ2-1, the CDR3 gives the full variable domain: KAGVTQTPRYLIKTRGQQVTLSCSPISGHRSVSWYQQTPGQGLQFLFEYFSETQRNKGNFPGRFSGRQFSNSRSEMNVSTLELGDSALYLCASSQQGGVSYNEQFFGPGTRLTVL.

In its sample, this clone was seen a few times. The chain carries TRBV29-1 and TRBJ2-7; 7 positions match TRBD1. With V trimmed by 4 bases and J by 0 bases, 0 bases remained unmatched. There are 12 residues in the CDR3. Germline V gene data show CDR1 as SQVTM and CDR2 as ANQGSEA. In DNA form, the CDR3 reads TGCAGCGTTGGGGACAGCTCCTACGAGCAGTACTTC. Amino acids: CSVGDSSYEQYF.

The chain joins TRBV5-1 to TRBJ2-1; TRBD1 agrees at 7 bases. The CDR3 has 15 amino acids. Losses at the gene ends were 4 bases for V and 10 bases for J; bases not matched to a gene: 14. CDR1 SGHRS and CDR2 YFSETQ come from the germline V gene. CDR3 DNA: TGCGCCAGCAGCCTCCAGACAGGGTGGGTCGGCGAGCAGTTCTTC. Translation: CASSLQTGWVGEQFF.